This passage covers 19 T cell receptor beta chains from one sample sequenced in a study of spatial heterogeneity in lung cancer. Noted time point: sample taken at primary tumor resection. TCRdb itself ran the 5' RACE reads through MiXCR, one entry per CDR3 protein. Of about 92,000 distinct CDR3 sequences detected, approximately 12% appear once; the ten largest clones hold 35% to 45%. The sequences come from PBMCs, collected at surgery. The receptors derive from a male donor with early-stage non-small cell lung cancer.

This clonotype was picked up many times. The rearrangement links TRBV4-3 to TRBJ1-2, with no clear D. V gave up 0 bases and J gave up 7 bases, with 9 bases separating them. CDR3 length equals 13 residues. The germline gives CDR1 LGHNA, CDR2 YSLEER. The CDR3 nucleotides are TGCGCCAGCAGCCAAGAAAGGCGCACTGGCTACACCTTC. This sequence encodes CASSQERRTGYTF.

This clonotype showed up many times. The CDR3 coding sequence is TGTGCCAGCAGCCCCCGGTATATCGGGATCGGGGAGCTGTTTTTT. As protein: CASSPRYIGIGELFF. This sequence joins TRBV7-9 and TRBJ2-2; D is perhaps TRBD2 (5 bases). V lost 5 bases and J 7 bases, leaving 17 bases between the germline ends. This CDR3 has 15 amino acids. CDR1 SEHNR and CDR2 FQNEAQ come from the germline V gene (reference sequence).

V and J are TRBV18 and TRBJ1-6; D gene ambiguous. Per the germline V gene, CDR1 is KGHSH and CDR2 is LQKENI. The V and J ends lost 3 bases and 0 bases respectively, with 9 bases between them. The CDR3 loop spans 16 amino acids. As DNA, the CDR3 is TGTGCCAGCTCACCCAAGCCGAACTCCTATAATTCACCCCTCCACTTT. It yields the protein CASSPKPNSYNSPLHF.

This clonotype has just a few counts. This chain links TRBV10-2 with TRBJ1-2; 7 bases agree with TRBD1. The V gene end was trimmed by 2 bases and the J gene end by 8 bases; junction bases not matched to a gene: 5. This CDR3 is built from 13 residues. Germline V gene data show CDR1 as WSHSY and CDR2 as SAAADI. The CDR3 is CASSEAGGGGYTF. Written as DNA, the CDR3 is TGCGCCAGCAGTGAGGCGGGAGGGGGCGGCTACACCTTC.

This clonotype was counted at least ten times. This chain connects TRBV29-1 to TRBJ2-3; D gene unclear. V was clipped by 4 bases and J by 4 bases, with 15 bases between them. The CDR3 runs 14 residues. CDR1 and CDR2 (germline): SQVTM, ANQGSEA. Written as DNA, the CDR3 is TGCAGCGTTGGAGTGACGGCGGTCGCAGATACGCAGTATTTT. Translated: CSVGVTAVADTQYF.

The chain employs TRBV5-1 and TRBJ2-1, with 8 bases matching TRBD1. Trimming removed 0 bases from V and 3 bases from J; junction bases left unmatched: 2. Germline V gene data show CDR1 as SGHRS and CDR2 as YFSETQ. The CDR3 extends over 15 amino acids. CDR3 sequence: CASSLDRGDYNEQFF. In DNA, the CDR3 is TGCGCCAGCAGCTTGGACAGGGGGGACTACAATGAGCAGTTCTTC.

This clonotype has a count of ten or more. Germline and junction disagree at one end, which may indicate a read error. This chain uses TRBV7-9 with TRBJ2-1, with D perhaps matching TRBD1 (6 bases). The CDR3 length is 13 residues. Per the germline V gene, CDR1 is SEHNR and CDR2 is FQNEAQ (reference sequence). CDR3 region: CASSLGQYNEQFF. CDR3 in DNA: TGCGCCAGCAGCCTAGGACAGTACAATGAGCAGTTCTTC.

This clonotype was detected many times. The J gene is TRBJ2-7, the V gene TRBV29-1, with D possibly matching TRBD1 (6 bases). Trimming took 2 bases from V and 0 from J, leaving 14 bases between them. CDR3 length equals 15 residues. Germline values: CDR1 SQVTM, CDR2 ANQGSEA. Here the CDR3 DNA reads TGCAGCGTTGAAATCACCCAGGGGTCCTCCTACGAGCAGTACTTC. Its translation: CSVEITQGSSYEQYF.

This clonotype was observed a few times. The J gene is TRBJ2-2, the V gene TRBV7-2, with TRBD1 matching over 8 bases. The CDR3 is 15 residues long. Germline V lookup: CDR1 SGHTA, CDR2 FQGNSA. Trimming removed 5 bases from V and 5 bases from J; junction bases left unmatched: 7. CDR3 sequence: CASSQRTGWTGELFF. The CDR3 nucleotides read TGTGCCAGCAGCCAACGGACAGGGTGGACCGGGGAGCTGTTTTTT.

This clonotype came up many times. The rearrangement uses TRBV24-1 and TRBJ2-7; a possible D gene is TRBD2 (5 bases). From germline, CDR1 is KGHDR and CDR2 SFDVKD. The CDR3 sequence is 14 residues long. Trimming stripped 2 bases from V and 6 bases from J, with 13 bases between. The CDR3 protein is CATSDSREIGEQYF. CDR3 bases: TGTGCCACCAGTGATTCGAGGGAAATTGGCGAGCAGTACTTC.

V is TRBV28 and J is TRBJ2-2, with D unclear. Deletions cut 3 bases from V and 5 bases from J, with 7 bases between. The CDR3 extends over 13 amino acids. The germline gives CDR1 MDHEN, CDR2 SYDVKM. In DNA, the CDR3 is TGTGCCAGCAGTTTTTTGGGGACCGGGGAGCTGTTTTTT. Encoded protein: CASSFLGTGELFF.

The chain is built from TRBV6-6 and TRBJ2-7; TRBD1 matches 8 bases. The trim removed 4 bases at V and 3 bases at J, leaving 17 bases unmatched. CDR3 length: 18 amino acids. CDR1 and CDR2 (germline): MNHNY, SVGAGI (reference sequence). In nucleotides, the CDR3 is TGTGCCAGCAGTTGGTACGTTCACCGGGACAGGAAACTCTACGAGCAGTACTTC. It specifies CASSWYVHRDRKLYEQYF.

V gene TRBV2 combines with J gene TRBJ1-1, with TRBD1 as a possible D gene (6 bases). V was cut by 0 bases and J by 4 bases, with 12 bases left in between. This CDR3 is built from 15 residues. The germline CDR1 and CDR2 sequences are SNHLY and FYNNEI. DNA for the CDR3: TGTGCCAGCAGTGAAGCGCGGGGGCAAGCCACTGAAGCTTTCTTT. Translating it yields CASSEARGQATEAFF.

This clonotype was observed a few times. The rearrangement joins TRBV3-1 to TRBJ1-5; tentatively, D is TRBD1 (6 bases). Germline V gene data show CDR1 as LGHDT and CDR2 as YNNKEL (reference sequence). CDR3 length: 14 amino acids. Trimming pared 4 bases from V and 3 bases from J, leaving 10 bases between. In nucleotides, the CDR3 is TGTGCCAGCAGCCCTACAGGGCCCAATCAGCCCCAGCATTTT. It yields the protein CASSPTGPNQPQHF.

This clonotype was seen more than once but under ten times. The chain joins TRBV20-1 to TRBJ2-1; D not certain. CDR1 is DFQATT and CDR2 is SNEGSKA in the germline V gene (reference sequence). The CDR3 covers 16 residues. V was clipped by 6 bases and J by 2 bases, with 20 bases between them. The DNA of the CDR3 is TGCAGTGCCGAGAACGTCCTAGTCCTCGCCTACAATGAGCAGTTCTTC. It is translated as CSAENVLVLAYNEQFF.

This clonotype was observed a few times. The rearrangement links TRBV15 to TRBJ2-3; TRBD2 is a possible D gene (6 bases). V was trimmed by 2 bases and J by 3 bases, leaving 12 bases between them. The CDR3 is 15 amino acids. CDR1 is LNHNV and CDR2 is YYDKDF in the germline V gene (reference sequence). CDR3 sequence (DNA): TGTGCCACCAGCAGACTTTTGGCGGGGACAGATACGCAGTATTTT. This encodes CATSRLLAGTDTQYF. Looking up the rest from reference TRBV15 and TRBJ2-3 gives the full variable domain: DAMVIQNPRYQVTQFGKPVTLSCSQTLNHNVMYWYQQKSSQAPKLLFHYYDKDFNNEADTPDNFQSRRPNTSFCFLDIRSPGLGDTAMYLCATSRLLAGTDTQYFGPGTRLTVL.

This clonotype was recorded at least ten times. This chain joins TRBV7-9 and TRBJ2-5; D not certain. From germline, CDR1 is SEHNR and CDR2 FQNEAQ (reference sequence). The CDR3 runs 13 residues. Trimming removed 5 bases at V and 5 bases at J, with 12 bases between. The CDR3 spells CASSVSPRETQYF. Here the CDR3 DNA reads TGTGCCAGCAGCGTTTCCCCCCGGGAGACCCAGTACTTC.

The rearrangement uses TRBV12-3 or TRBV12-4 and TRBJ2-1; D perhaps matches TRBD1 (6 bases). CDR3 length: 17 amino acids. The V and J ends lost 6 bases and 0 bases respectively, with 18 bases between them. CDR3 DNA sequence: TGTGCCAGCAGCCCGACGGGACAACCGAGCTCCTACAATGAGCAGTTCTTC. As protein: CASSPTGQPSSYNEQFF.

The chain combines TRBV29-1 with TRBJ1-1; D unclear. CDR1 is SQVTM, CDR2 ANQGSEA, per germline. The length of the CDR3 is 13 residues. The V gene lost 4 bases and the J gene lost 1 base, with 10 bases spanning the gap. The CDR3 DNA sequence: TGCAGCGTTGTCCCCTCCTCGAACACTGAAGCTTTCTTT. Amino acids: CSVVPSSNTEAFF.